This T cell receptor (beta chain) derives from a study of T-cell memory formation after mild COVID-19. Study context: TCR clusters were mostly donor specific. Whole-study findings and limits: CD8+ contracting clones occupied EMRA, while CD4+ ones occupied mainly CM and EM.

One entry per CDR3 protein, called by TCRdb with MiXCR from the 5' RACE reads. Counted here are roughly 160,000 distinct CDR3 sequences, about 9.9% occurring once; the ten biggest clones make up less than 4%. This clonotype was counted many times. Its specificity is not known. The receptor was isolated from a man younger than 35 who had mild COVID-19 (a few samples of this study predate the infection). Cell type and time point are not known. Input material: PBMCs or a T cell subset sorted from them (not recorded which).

The DNA for the CDR3 is TGTGCCAGCAGCCGGGCTACAGAGACCCAGTACTTC. Translation gives CASSRATETQYF. The chain carries TRBV28 and TRBJ2-5; no firm D call. CDR1 is MDHEN and CDR2 is SYDVKM in the germline V gene. Trimming stripped 6 bases from V and 4 bases from J, with 9 bases between. The CDR3 totals 12 residues.